The present T cell receptor (beta chain) was sequenced within a study of shared clonotypes between healthy human individuals. Assay used: immunoSEQ multiplex PCR; TCRdb lists only in-frame clones, some missing. This table holds 560,000 or so clones, approximately 96% found once. Naive-designated CD8 cells lacked CD45RO, were positively enriched for CCR7, and omitted terminally differentiated effector memory CD45RA+ cells. This clone occurred once. The receptor comes from a woman in her 30s in good health. The sequenced sample consisted of naive CD8+ T cells sorted from blood.

The CDR3 protein is CASRSEGHLWDTQYF. CDR3 DNA: TGTGCCAGCAGGAGTGAGGGACACCTCTGGGATACGCAGTATTTT. The chain uses TRBV28 and TRBJ2-3; D may be TRBD1 (6 bases). Trimming took off 6 bases at V and 6 bases at J, with 19 bases between the two ends. Germline lookup yields CDR1 MDHEN and CDR2 SYDVKM. The CDR3 contains 15 residues. The variable domain in full, completed from reference TRBV28 and TRBJ2-3, reads DVKVTQSSRYLVKRTGEKVFLECVQDMDHENMFWYRQDPGLGLRLIYFSYDVKMKEKGDIPEGYSVSREKKERFSLILESASTNQTSMYLCASRSEGHLWDTQYFGPGTRLTVL.